The T cell receptor (beta chain) under discussion was sequenced for a study of T cell responses to AZD1222 COVID-19 vaccine. General study points: Nearly half of spike-specific TCRs reportedly go after variant regions that carry no mutations.

Looked up from germline, CDR1 is KGHSH and CDR2 is LQKENI. Trimming removed 0 bases at V and 7 bases at J, with 9 bases between. The CDR3 length is 13 residues. Profiled with immunoSEQ multiplex PCR; TCRdb holds only in-frame clones, not every one. The sample contains approximately 89,000 clones, 90% of which appear only once. On this clone itself: Its antigen is unknown.

The material sequenced was peripheral blood, taken 28 days after the second AZD1222 dose. V gene TRBV18 combines with J gene TRBJ1-2; D remains ambiguous. The TCR was taken from an adult who received the AZD1222 COVID-19 vaccine. In nucleotides, the CDR3 is TGTGCCAGCTCACCACCAGTCGCCCGTGGCTACACCTTC. This codes for CASSPPVARGYTF.